Reported below is one T cell receptor beta chain. The data were taken from a study of OX40 agonist ivuxolimab in advanced cancers. Background on the study: Patients assigned to dose escalation were diagnosed with hepatocellular carcinoma, melanoma, renal cell or head and neck cancer. Participants could have had prior anti-PD-1, anti-PD-L1 or anti-CTLA-4 therapy, and approximately 37% had some.

The table came from immunoSEQ multiplex PCR; TCRdb's copy has only in-frame clones and leaves some out. Of approximately 60,000 clones listed, around 93% are singletons. The sequences come from CD4+ or CD8+ T cells sorted from blood, collected in a trial of the OX40 agonist ivuxolimab. The source is an adult with an advanced solid tumor such as melanoma, head and neck, liver or kidney cancer.

CDR3 in amino acids: CASSVQNPGQGTSGANVLTF. The CDR3 DNA reads TGTGCCAGCAGCGTACAGAATCCGGGACAGGGGACGTCTGGGGCCAACGTCCTGACTTTC. The chain joins TRBV9 to TRBJ2-6; TRBD1 aligns across 10 bases. CDR3 length: 20 residues. V dropped 1 base and J dropped 1; count of bases not matched to a gene: 11. Germline values: CDR1 SGDLS, CDR2 YYNGEE.